The rows below give T cell receptor beta chains drawn from one sample of a study of graft-versus-host responses after intestinal transplantation. The protocol was immunoSEQ multiplex PCR, while the TCRdb copy is restricted to in-frame clones and leaves out a portion. This sample has approximately 85,000 clones; 90% to 95% occur once, and the top ten carry 1% to 1.4%. Their recognized antigens are unknown. Sequences were derived from unstimulated CD8+ T cells sorted from spleen or lymph node cells, sampled before transplant. These receptors were collected from a human donor who was the organ donor for an intestinal transplant. CDR3s include the opening cysteine and the closing phenylalanine or tryptophan. Each record gives: V gene, J gene, clone size, D gene, CDR3 protein, CDR3 DNA. D genes are given only for firm matches. Size tells how often a clone was seen (once, few, many) or the class of an expanded clone, and some rows leave it out.

TRBV13	TRBJ2-7	NA	TRBD1	CASSPGTGVYEQYF	TGTGCCAGCAGCCCAGGGACAGGAGTCTACGAGCAGTACTTC
TRBV30	TRBJ2-7	NA	TRBD2	CAWRGRGTYEQYF	TGTGCCTGGAGAGGGCGGGGGACCTACGAGCAGTACTTC
TRBV15	TRBJ1-2	NA	TRBD1	CATRSQGDYGYTF	TGTGCCACCAGGAGTCAGGGGGACTATGGCTACACCTTC
TRBV7-8	TRBJ1-5	NA	NA	CASSLAGGDHQPQHF	TGTGCCAGCAGCTTAGCGGGGGGGGATCATCAGCCCCAGCATTTT
TRBV11-2	TRBJ2-7	NA	TRBD2	CASSLGQREGRYEQYF	TGTGCCAGCAGCTTAGGTCAGCGGGAGGGGCGGTACGAGCAGTACTTC
TRBV5-4	TRBJ1-3	NA	TRBD1	CASSWGQRLGSGNTIYF	TGTGCCAGCAGCTGGGGACAGCGCTTGGGCTCTGGAAACACCATATATTTT
TRBV27	TRBJ2-6	NA	NA	CASSWSGANVLTF	TGTGCCAGCAGTTGGAGTGGGGCCAACGTCCTGACTTTC
TRBV9	TRBJ2-5	NA	TRBD2	CASSFGLVGETQYF	TGTGCCAGCAGCTTCGGACTAGTTGGGGAGACCCAGTACTTC
TRBV6-5	TRBJ1-6	once	NA	CASSFGGFNNSPLHF	TGTGCCAGCAGTTTCGGGGGATTCAATAATTCACCCCTCCACTTT
TRBV4-2	TRBJ1-6	NA	TRBD1	CASSGRRTGKNLGPPLHF	TGTGCCAGCAGCGGGCGGCGGACAGGGAAGAACTTAGGTCCACCCCTCCACTTT
TRBV27	TRBJ2-5	NA	NA	CASTFGETQYF	TGTGCCAGCACCTTCGGAGAGACCCAGTACTTC
TRBV6-1	TRBJ1-2	NA	TRBD1	CASSDGTGAIYGYTF	TGTGCCAGCAGTGACGGGACAGGGGCCATCTATGGCTACACCTTC
TRBV27	TRBJ1-1	few	TRBD1	CASWTGGEAFF	TGTGCCAGCTGGACAGGGGGGGAGGCTTTCTTT
TRBV28	TRBJ1-2	NA	TRBD1	CASSPPGQGAGGYTF	TGTGCCAGCAGTCCACCGGGACAGGGGGCGGGGGGCTACACCTTC
TRBV28	TRBJ2-7	NA	TRBD1	CASSPSDRAYEQYF	TGTGCCAGCAGTCCTTCGGACAGGGCCTACGAGCAGTACTTC
TRBV4-3	TRBJ2-7	few	TRBD1	CASSLGQGGEQYF	TGCGCCAGCAGCCTCGGACAGGGGGGCGAGCAGTACTTC
TRBV7-2	TRBJ2-7	NA	TRBD2	CASSANSGRALNEQYF	TGTGCCAGCAGCGCGAATAGCGGGAGGGCCTTGAACGAGCAGTACTTC
TRBV7-9	TRBJ2-2	NA	TRBD1	CASSGTGQGGPGELFF	TGTGCCAGCAGCGGCACGGGACAGGGTGGCCCCGGGGAGCTGTTTTTT
TRBV4-2	TRBJ2-1	once	TRBD2	CASSSKLAGAEYEQFF	TGTGCCAGCAGCTCTAAACTAGCGGGAGCCGAGTATGAGCAGTTCTTC
TRBV7-9	TRBJ2-6	NA	NA	CASGVEGASGANVLTF	TGTGCCAGCGGGGTGGAGGGGGCGTCCGGGGCCAACGTCCTGACTTTC
TRBV29-1	TRBJ1-1	NA	TRBD1	CSVAPGGTEAFF	TGCAGCGTTGCCCCAGGGGGGACTGAAGCTTTCTTT
TRBV4-1	TRBJ2-3	NA	NA	CASSPKWAYLADTQYF	TGCGCCAGCAGCCCGAAGTGGGCCTACCTGGCAGATACGCAGTATTTT
TRBV6-1	TRBJ2-1	NA	NA	CASSEGAENYNEQFF	TGTGCCAGCAGTGAAGGAGCGGAGAACTACAATGAGCAGTTCTTC
TRBV6-1	TRBJ1-2	NA	NA	CATWGRLVNYGYTF	TGTGCCACGTGGGGCAGACTTGTAAACTATGGCTACACCTTC
TRBV7-2	TRBJ2-7	NA	NA	CASSLALEDEQYF	TGTGCCAGCAGCTTAGCCCTAGAGGATGAGCAGTACTTC
TRBV4-2	TRBJ2-1	once	NA	CASSQGWRLYRGDFIPNEQFF	TGTGCCAGCAGCCAAGGCTGGCGACTCTACCGTGGGGACTTCATACCCAATGAGCAGTTCTTC
TRBV28	TRBJ2-2	NA	TRBD2	CASSRIGGWGTGELFF	TGTGCCAGCAGTCGGATCGGGGGGTGGGGGACCGGGGAGCTGTTTTTT
TRBV11-3	TRBJ2-2	NA	TRBD2	CASSRRTSGRAGELFF	TGTGCCAGCAGCCGTAGGACTAGCGGGAGGGCCGGGGAGCTGTTTTTT
TRBV19	TRBJ2-1	NA	NA	CASSIGLHNEQFF	TGTGCCAGTAGTATTGGCTTGCACAATGAGCAGTTCTTC
TRBV28	TRBJ2-1	NA	NA	CASSPYPAGYEQFF	TGTGCCAGCTCCCCATACCCGGCGGGTTATGAGCAGTTCTTC
TRBV13	TRBJ2-1	NA	NA	CASSPRTDNEQFF	TGTGCCAGCAGCCCCCGTACGGACAATGAGCAGTTCTTC
TRBV28	TRBJ2-7	NA	TRBD2	CASSPQLAGSYEQYF	TGTGCCAGCAGCCCCCAACTAGCGGGATCCTACGAGCAGTACTTC
TRBV4-1	TRBJ2-2	once	TRBD2	CASSQSGLAGGRSTGELFF	TGCGCCAGCAGCCAGAGTGGACTAGCGGGGGGGCGGAGCACCGGGGAGCTGTTTTTT
TRBV29-1	TRBJ2-7	NA	NA	CSAVGTQSNEQYF	TGCAGCGCCGTGGGGACTCAGTCCAACGAGCAGTACTTC
TRBV10-3	TRBJ2-1	NA	TRBD2	CAISGLAGGNEQFF	TGTGCCATCAGTGGGCTAGCGGGAGGGAATGAGCAGTTCTTC
TRBV11-2	TRBJ2-1	NA	TRBD2	CASSFTSGGSYNEQFF	TGTGCCAGCAGCTTCACTAGCGGGGGCTCCTACAATGAGCAGTTCTTC
TRBV7-8	TRBJ1-5	once	NA	CASSALDSYYQPQHF	TGTGCCAGCAGCGCATTGGACAGCTATTATCAGCCCCAGCATTTT
TRBV20-1	TRBJ2-7	NA	NA	CSAPYYYEQYF	TGCAGTGCCCCCTACTACTACGAGCAGTACTTC
TRBV7-3	TRBJ2-5	once	TRBD2	CASSFGGPRLAGGGETQYF	TGTGCCAGCAGCTTTGGTGGACCAAGACTAGCGGGAGGGGGTGAGACCCAGTACTTC
TRBV27	TRBJ2-7	NA	TRBD2	CASSLLAGVGEQYF	TGTGCCAGCAGTCTTCTAGCGGGAGTCGGGGAGCAGTACTTC
TRBV10-3	TRBJ2-1	once	NA	CAISPPPGHGLTTTFF	TGTGCCATCAGTCCTCCTCCAGGACACGGCCTTACGACCACGTTCTTC
TRBV9	TRBJ2-3	NA	NA	CASSVAGSTDTQYF	TGTGCCAGCAGCGTAGCCGGGAGCACAGATACGCAGTATTTT
TRBV28	TRBJ2-1	once	TRBD2	CASSPPLREMYNEQFF	TGTGCCAGCAGTCCACCCTTGCGGGAGATGTACAATGAGCAGTTCTTC
TRBV4-1	TRBJ2-5	NA	NA	CASSPDLSETQYF	TGCGCCAGCAGCCCGGACTTGTCAGAGACCCAGTACTTC
TRBV7-2	TRBJ1-3	NA	NA	CASSLRTGNTIYF	TGTGCCAGCAGCTTAAGGACAGGAAACACCATATATTTT
TRBV9	TRBJ2-4	once	TRBD1	CASSAEGVWTGDIQYF	TGTGCCAGCAGCGCCGAAGGGGTGTGGACAGGGGATATTCAGTACTTC
TRBV19	TRBJ1-5	NA	NA	CASTKTSGGFQPQHF	TGTGCCAGTACTAAAACGAGCGGGGGCTTTCAGCCCCAGCATTTT
TRBV9	TRBJ2-5	NA	NA	CASSAGGVQETQYF	TGTGCCAGCAGCGCCGGGGGTGTTCAAGAGACCCAGTACTTC
TRBV15	TRBJ2-1	NA	TRBD2	CATSRERGGYNEQFF	TGTGCCACCAGCAGAGAGCGGGGGGGCTACAATGAGCAGTTCTTC
TRBV25-1	TRBJ2-5	NA	TRBD1	CASSDFETGAPQYF	TGTGCCAGCAGTGATTTTGAGACAGGGGCACCCCAGTACTTC